This TCR beta chain was retrieved from a study of OX40 agonist ivuxolimab in advanced cancers. Study-wide results and caveats: Low levels of normalized T-cell clonal expansion also appeared in some nonresponders. Dosing at 0.1 to 3.0 mg/kg was accompanied by clonal expansion of CD4+ and CD8+ blood T cells by week 6.

Note on this clone: The antigen remains unidentified.

The CDR3 consists of 14 residues. Germline values: CDR1 MNHEY, CDR2 SVGAGI. Trimming removed 6 bases from V and 4 bases from J; junction bases left unmatched: 5. TCRdb's copy holds only in-frame clones and misses some; the assay was immunoSEQ multiplex PCR. The sample gives 70,000 to 90,000 clones, approximately 90% of which show up once; approximately 8% is in the top ten. J is TRBJ2-7 and V is TRBV6-5; 11 bases align to TRBD2. Sequences were derived from CD4+ or CD8+ T cells sorted from blood, sampled in a trial of the OX40 agonist ivuxolimab. The TCR was taken from an adult with an advanced solid tumor such as melanoma, head and neck, liver or kidney cancer. The CDR3 reads CASRVAGGPYEQYF. DNA for the CDR3: TGTGCCAGCAGAGTAGCGGGAGGGCCGTACGAGCAGTACTTC.